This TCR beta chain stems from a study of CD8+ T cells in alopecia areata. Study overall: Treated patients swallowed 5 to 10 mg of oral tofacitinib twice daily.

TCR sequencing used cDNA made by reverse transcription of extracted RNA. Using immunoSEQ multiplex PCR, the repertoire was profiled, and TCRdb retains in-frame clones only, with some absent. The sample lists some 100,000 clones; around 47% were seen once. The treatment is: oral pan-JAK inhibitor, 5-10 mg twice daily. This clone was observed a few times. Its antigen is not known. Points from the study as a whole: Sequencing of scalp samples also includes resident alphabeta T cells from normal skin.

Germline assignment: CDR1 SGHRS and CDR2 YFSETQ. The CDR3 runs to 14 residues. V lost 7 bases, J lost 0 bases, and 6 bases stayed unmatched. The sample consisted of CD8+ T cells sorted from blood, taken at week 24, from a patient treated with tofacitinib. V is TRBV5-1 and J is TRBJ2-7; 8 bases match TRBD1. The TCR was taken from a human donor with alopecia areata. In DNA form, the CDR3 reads TGCGCCAGCGGGGACAGGCCAAGCTCCTACGAGCAGTACTTC. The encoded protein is CASGDRPSSYEQYF.